The clone carrying this T cell receptor (beta chain) was counted only a few times. This specimen belongs to a study of shared clonotypes between healthy human individuals. Profiled with immunoSEQ multiplex PCR; TCRdb holds only in-frame clones, not every one. Among around 610,000 clones listed, approximately 96% were seen once. The CDR3 has 13 residues. V dropped 5 bases and J dropped 7 bases, with 14 bases sitting between them. Germline assignment: CDR1 MDHEN and CDR2 SYDVKM. CD45RO negativity and positive selection for CCR7 defined naive CD8 cells, a population that excluded terminally differentiated effector memory CD45RA+ cells.

The clonotype comes from a woman in her twenties or thirties in good health. V is TRBV28 and J is TRBJ1-2; TRBD1 might be the D (5 bases). Sequencing was performed on naive CD8+ T cells sorted from blood. The CDR3 spells CASSLGEAFGYTF. The CDR3 region has the DNA TGTGCCAGCAGTCTGGGGGAGGCGTTTGGCTACACCTTC.